This TCR beta chain is from a study of cytomegalovirus exposure and HLA in healthy donors. From germline, CDR1 is SQVTM and CDR2 ANQGSEA. Trimming removed 7 bases from V and 12 bases from J; junction bases left unmatched: 13. The CDR3 totals 13 residues. Nominally healthy donors provided the samples, though records likely missed some immune exposures. A remark on this clone: Its antigen is not identified.

PCR amplification relied on 60 Vbeta primers (plus 13 Jbeta primers). Some clones are missing from TCRdb's copy, which holds only in-frame ones; the method was immunoSEQ multiplex PCR. The data show about 63,000 clones, approximately 79% seen once. Notes on the study in general: Being productive about 90% or about 30% of the time was typical of most TCR beta V segments in an earlier analysis. Cytomegalovirus association was listed for 150 or so TCR beta chains.

This TCR was sampled from a woman younger than 45 in good health and CMV-seronegative. V and J are TRBV29-1 and TRBJ2-1; TRBD2 aligns across 9 bases. Input material: PBMCs. The CDR3 nucleotides read TGCAGCGGCGTACGGACTAGCGCGCGTAGGCAGTTCTTC. Residues: CSGVRTSARRQFF.